One sample yielded the 8 T cell receptor beta chains listed below, sequenced in a study of shared clonotypes between healthy human individuals. Repertoires were generated with immunoSEQ multiplex PCR, while TCRdb's copy carries only in-frame clones and drops some. The repertoire holds around 700,000 clones, with around 72% as singletons. Material for sequencing was memory CD4+ T cells sorted from blood. Subset denoted: CD45RA-negative fraction. Every receptor here comes from a young woman in good health.

This clone was found a few times. A much larger clone differs from this one at a single base, so this may be a read error. The rearrangement links TRBV7-9 to TRBJ2-3, with D unclear. This CDR3 comprises 12 residues. Trimming shortened V by 3 bases and J by 2 bases, and 3 bases separated the two germline ends. Germline lookup yields CDR1 SEHNR and CDR2 FQNEAQ (reference sequence). The CDR3 nucleotides read TGTGCCAGCAGCTTTTACACAGATACGCAGTATTTT. Translated: CASSFYTDTQYF.

The chain uses TRBV14 and TRBJ2-6; weak D call: TRBD1 (6 bases). The CDR3 runs 13 residues. Germline CDR1 is SGHDN and CDR2 is FVKESK. V was shortened by 7 bases and J by 2 bases, with 6 bases between the two germline ends. The CDR3 region has the DNA TGTGCCAGCACAGGGGCTGGGGCCAACGTCCTGACTTTC. It codes for CASTGAGANVLTF.

The chain couples TRBV19 to TRBJ2-2; D is tentatively TRBD1 or TRBD2 (5 bases each). This CDR3 is built from 15 residues. Germline-derived CDR1 and CDR2 are LNHDA and SQIVND (reference sequence). V lost 5 bases, J lost 2 bases, and 12 bases lay in between. CDR3 coding DNA: TGTGCCAGTAGTCCCCGGGGCAGTAACACCGGGGAGCTGTTTTTT. It yields the protein CASSPRGSNTGELFF. Full variable domain (remainder filled in from reference TRBV19 and TRBJ2-2): DGGITQSPKYLFRKEGQNVTLSCEQNLNHDAMYWYRQDPGQGLRLIYYSQIVNDFQKGDIAEGYSVSREKKESFPLTVTSAQKNPTAFYLCASSPRGSNTGELFFGEGSRLTVL.

J is TRBJ2-7 and V is TRBV11-2; possibly TRBD1 or TRBD2 for D (7 bases each). The CDR3 consists of 18 residues. Looked up from germline, CDR1 is SGHAT and CDR2 is FQNNGV. V dropped 6 bases and J dropped 0 bases, with 24 bases sitting between them. CDR3 sequence: CASRQNRGGRGLSYEQYF. The CDR3 nucleotides are TGTGCCAGCAGACAAAATAGAGGAGGGAGGGGGCTCTCCTACGAGCAGTACTTC.

The V gene is TRBV10-1, the J gene TRBJ1-2, with unresolved D. The CDR3 has 16 residues. Trimming left V 6 bases short and J 0 bases short, with 17 bases between. Germline CDR1 reads WNHNN; CDR2 reads SYGVQD (reference sequence). This CDR3 reads CASSPQRQRPNYGYTF. In nucleotides, the CDR3 is TGCGCCAGCAGCCCCCAGAGGCAGAGGCCTAACTATGGCTACACCTTC.

This clone was observed a few times. The CDR3 coding sequence is TGTGCCAGTAGTATAAGGATGCCGTCTGAAGCTTTCTTT. Translation gives CASSIRMPSEAFF. The chain combines TRBV19 with TRBJ1-1; no clear D. The V end was cut by 2 bases, the J end by 6 bases, with 10 bases between. Germline V gene lookup returns CDR1 LNHDA and CDR2 SQIVND (reference sequence). The CDR3 covers 13 residues.

The rearrangement uses TRBV6-5 and TRBJ2-1; maybe TRBD1 (6 bases). Germline V gene lookup returns CDR1 MNHEY and CDR2 SVGAGI. The germline V and J ends were trimmed by 0 bases and 7 bases, with 10 bases remaining between them. This CDR3 is 14 amino acids long. CDR3 sequence reads: CASSYSRQENEQFF. The CDR3 DNA sequence: TGTGCCAGCAGTTACTCGAGACAGGAAAATGAGCAGTTCTTC.

The table lists this clone with a few counts. The sample contains more than one DNA sequence encoding this CDR3. The chain carries TRBV11-2 and TRBJ1-4; 7 nucleotides agree with TRBD1. The CDR3 length is 14 residues. Trimming took 4 bases from V and 8 from J; bases not matched to a gene: 7. CDR1 and CDR2 (germline): SGHAT, FQNNGV. This CDR3 is CASSSRQGGEKLFF. The CDR3 DNA reads as TGTGCCAGCAGCTCCCGACAGGGTGGCGAAAAACTGTTTTTT.